The rows below give T cell receptor beta chains drawn from one sample of a study of CD8 T cells in Susac syndrome. TCRdb passed the immunoSEQ multiplex PCR reads through MiXCR, listing each CDR3 protein once. The sample contains 130,000 or so distinct CDR3 sequences, approximately 95% of which appear only once. The sample comprised CD4+ T cells from PBMCs. Every receptor here comes from a human donor with multiple sclerosis. The CDR3 runs from the conserved cysteine through the conserved F or W. A D gene is named only where the DNA matches it firmly. Some rows have no size entry. The others give once, few or many, or a class for an expanded clone.

V	size	J	D	DNA	CDR3
TRBV20-1	-	TRBJ1-5	TRBD1	TGCAGTGCTCAGGACAGGTTAGGTCAGCCCCAGCATTTT	CSAQDRLGQPQHF
TRBV29-1	-	TRBJ1-2	-	TGCAGCGTTGAGGGGCCCTCTGGCTACACCTTC	CSVEGPSGYTF
TRBV3-1	-	TRBJ2-3	-	TGTGCCAGCAGCCGAGAGAATACGCAGTATTTT	CASSRENTQYF
TRBV7-2	-	TRBJ2-3	-	TGTGCCAGCACCCCCGGGGGGCCGTCAGATACGCAGTATTTT	CASTPGGPSDTQYF
TRBV4-1	once	TRBJ1-1	-	TGCGCCAGCAGCCAAGATCAGGCTGCCGGTGAAGCTTTCTTT	CASSQDQAAGEAFF
TRBV20-1	-	TRBJ2-1	TRBD2	TGCAGTGCTAGAGTTGGGCGGGCTAGCGGATTCAATGAGCAGTTCTTC	CSARVGRASGFNEQFF
TRBV9	-	TRBJ2-5	-	TGTGCCAGCAGCGGACGGCCAGCTTTAGAGACCCAGTACTTC	CASSGRPALETQYF
TRBV9	-	TRBJ2-5	-	TGTGCCAGCAGCGTAGAAGCCGTAAGAGAGACCCAGTACTTC	CASSVEAVRETQYF
TRBV7-3	-	TRBJ1-6	TRBD1	TGTGCCAGCAGCTTAGTGGGACAGGGGGGTTCACCCCTCCACTTT	CASSLVGQGGSPLHF
TRBV5-4	-	TRBJ2-5	TRBD2	TGTGCCAGCAGCCCTAGGACTAGCGGGGGCCCCCCGCACGAGTACTTC	CASSPRTSGGPPHEYF
TRBV29-1	-	TRBJ2-2	-	TGCAGCACTCGGATGGACGGCAGATCGAACACCGGGGAGCTGTTTTTT	CSTRMDGRSNTGELFF
TRBV30	-	TRBJ1-6	-	TGTGCCTGGAGTCGCCGGGACGTCAGGGATAATTCACCCCTCCACTTT	CAWSRRDVRDNSPLHF
TRBV6-6	-	TRBJ1-5	-	TGTGCCAGCCGTGGCGACGTTAGCAATCAGCCCCAGCATTTT	CASRGDVSNQPQHF
TRBV7-9	-	TRBJ2-5	-	TGTGCCAGCAGCTTAGCGCCCCTCGTAATTGAGACCCAGTACTTC	CASSLAPLVIETQYF
TRBV29-1	few	TRBJ1-5	-	TGCAGCGTAACTACAGGGCGAGGTAGTCAGCCCCAGCATTTT	CSVTTGRGSQPQHF
TRBV4-1	-	TRBJ1-2	-	TGCGCCAGCAGCCAAGATCATAACACGAACTATGGCTACACCTTC	CASSQDHNTNYGYTF
TRBV29-1	-	TRBJ1-1	-	TGCAGCGTCACATCTAGAGACAGGCACACTGAAGCTTTCTTT	CSVTSRDRHTEAFF
TRBV2	-	TRBJ2-7	-	TGTGCCAGCACCGGGGTAACGGGCTCCTACGAGCAGTACTTC	CASTGVTGSYEQYF
TRBV7-9	-	TRBJ2-2	-	TGTGCCAGCAGCCCCAATATCGCCGGGGAGCTGTTTTTT	CASSPNIAGELFF
TRBV10-3	-	TRBJ2-7	TRBD2	TGTGCCATCAGCTTGGGGGGACTAGCAGCCGAGCAGTACTTC	CAISLGGLAAEQYF
TRBV20-1	-	TRBJ2-7	TRBD2	TGCAGTGCCGACCCCGCTAGCGGGGGGATCCACGAGCAGTACTTC	CSADPASGGIHEQYF
TRBV20-1	-	TRBJ2-1	TRBD2	TGCAGTGCTCCAGGGCATACTAGCGGGTACAATGAGCAGTTCTTC	CSAPGHTSGYNEQFF
TRBV6-2/TRBV6-3	-	TRBJ2-1	-	TGTGCCAGCAGCCAGCAGGACACCCGAAATGAGCAGTTCTTC	CASSQQDTRNEQFF
TRBV30	-	TRBJ2-1	TRBD1	TGTGCCTGGGGACAGGGGCTCACGAACAATGAGCAGTTCTTC	CAWGQGLTNNEQFF
TRBV20-1	-	TRBJ2-7	-	TGCAGTGCTAGCCCCCAGGGCCCGACCGAGCAGTACTTC	CSASPQGPTEQYF
TRBV14	-	TRBJ2-7	-	TGTGCCAGCAGCGGGAACGTGGGACTTATGTCCTACGAGCAGTACTTC	CASSGNVGLMSYEQYF